These 32 T cell receptor beta chains originate from one sample sequenced in a study of Graves' ophthalmopathy and Graves' hyperthyroidism. RNA transcripts served as template for amplifying TCR beta CDR3 sequences. An opening RT-PCR round employed HTBI primers and preceded a second-round multiplex PCR. Each CDR3 protein gets one entry after TCRdb re-called the multiplex PCR reads with MiXCR. In the table there are about 400,000 distinct CDR3 sequences, over 20% of which are singletons. Input material: peripheral blood. These receptor sequences come from a woman aged 18 to 35 with stable Graves' hyperthyroidism.

The chain uses TRBV13 and TRBJ1-1, with 8 bases identical to TRBD1. V dropped 1 base and J dropped 7; count of bases not matched to a gene: 14. The CDR3 consists of 17 residues. Germline lookup yields CDR1 PRHDT and CDR2 FYEKMQ (reference sequence). Here the CDR3 reads CASSLVTGTGLEVEAFF. DNA of the CDR3: TGTGCCAGCAGCTTAGTAACCGGGACAGGCCTCGAGGTTGAAGCTTTCTTT.

This clonotype occurred many times. This sequence joins TRBV20-1 and TRBJ1-2, with TRBD1 matching 7 bases. V shed 0 bases, J shed 5 bases, and the junction held 9 bases outside the gene matches. CDR3 length: 15 amino acids. The V gene's germline CDR1 is DFQATT and CDR2 SNEGSKA (reference sequence). The CDR3 bases are TGCAGTGCTAGAGATAAGGGGGCAGCGTGGTATGGCTACACCTTC. As protein: CSARDKGAAWYGYTF.

This clonotype showed up just a few times. A junction end diverges from the germline sequence, so it may reflect a read error. The chain has TRBV7-8 and TRBJ1-3; 9 nucleotides agree with TRBD1. The CDR3 runs 16 residues. The germline CDR1 and CDR2 sequences are SGHVS and FQNEAQ. CDR3 sequence: CAISFTTGGSGNTIYF. CDR3 nucleotide sequence: TGTGCCATCAGCTTTACGACAGGGGGCTCTGGAAACACCATATATTTT.

This clonotype was picked up many times. The rearrangement joins TRBV12-3 or TRBV12-4 to TRBJ2-7; 7 bases are a match to TRBD2. The CDR3 contains 15 residues. V dropped 2 bases and J dropped 0; count of bases not matched to a gene: 4. CDR3 DNA: TGTGCCAGCAGTTTAATCGGCGGGAGCTCCTACGAGCAGTACTTC. Translation gives CASSLIGGSSYEQYF.

This clonotype was counted at least ten times. This chain links TRBV27 with TRBJ1-1; D is perhaps TRBD1 (6 bases). The CDR3 extends over 14 amino acids. Trimming removed 0 bases from V and 3 bases from J, with 8 bases in between. Germline assignment: CDR1 MNHEY and CDR2 SMNVEV (reference sequence). CDR3 protein: CASSLSNRDTEAFF. In DNA, the CDR3 is TGTGCCAGCAGTTTATCCAACAGGGACACTGAAGCTTTCTTT.

This clonotype was seen at least ten times. The gene calls are TRBV27 and TRBJ1-2; 8 positions match TRBD1. The CDR3 covers 14 residues. The germline CDR1 and CDR2 sequences are MNHEY and SMNVEV (reference sequence). V was clipped by 8 bases and J by 3 bases; unmatched bases: 8. CDR3 bases: TGTGCCAGCCGTCCGAACAGGGGGTACTATGGCTACACCTTC. This encodes CASRPNRGYYGYTF.

This clonotype was seen ten or more times. The chain carries TRBV6-2 or TRBV6-3 and TRBJ2-2, with 7 nucleotides matching TRBD2. The germline V gene encodes CDR1 MNHEY and CDR2 SVGEGT. V dropped 6 bases and J dropped 3; count of bases not matched to a gene: 7. The CDR3 totals 15 residues. For the CDR3, the DNA is TGTGCCAGCAGCCGTCCTAGCGGTTACACCGGGGAGCTGTTTTTT. It translates to CASSRPSGYTGELFF.

This clonotype was recorded many times. The chain is built from TRBV24-1 and TRBJ2-7; 12 bases are a match to TRBD2. The CDR3 contains 17 residues. The germline V gene encodes CDR1 KGHDR and CDR2 SFDVKD. V lost 4 bases and J lost 0; bases outside the gene matches: 6. The CDR3 region has the DNA TGTGCCACCAGTGACCAGGAGACTAGCGGGAGCTCCTACGAGCAGTACTTC. It specifies CATSDQETSGSSYEQYF.

This clonotype was detected only a few times. One end of the junction fails to match germline, which may point to a read error. This chain links TRBV30 with TRBJ1-2, with TRBD1 identical over 12 bases. The CDR3 runs 15 residues. CDR1 is GTSNPN and CDR2 is SVGIG in the germline V gene (reference sequence). The CDR3 DNA follows: TGTGTCTGGGCCGGGACAGGGGGCGCAGGTTATGGCTACACCTTC. Protein product: CVWAGTGGAGYGYTF.

In the case of this clonotype: The CDR3 ends on some other residue instead of the conserved phenylalanine or tryptophan, so this is likely a read error. The chain carries TRBV11-2 and TRBJ1-2; a possible D gene is TRBD1 (6 bases). The CDR3 is 15 residues long. The germline CDR1 and CDR2 sequences are SGHAT and FQNNGV. Trimming left V 5 bases short and J 1 base short, with 14 bases between. This chain's CDR3 is CASSPLAGVNYGYTL. DNA of the CDR3: TGTGCCAGCAGCCCGCTGGCAGGGGTTAACTATGGCTACACCCTC.

This clonotype was recorded a few times. The chain combines TRBV12-3 or TRBV12-4 with TRBJ2-2, with a possible D match to TRBD1 (5 bases). Trimming pared 1 base from V and 7 bases from J, leaving 7 bases between. The CDR3 is made up of 13 amino acids. The CDR3 DNA is TGTGCCAGCAGTTTAGAGGGGATCGGGGAGCTGTTTTTT. This codes for CASSLEGIGELFF.

This clonotype has ten or more counts. The chain employs TRBV6-1 and TRBJ1-5, with a tentative D call TRBD1 (5 bases). CDR1 is MNHNS and CDR2 is SASEGT in the germline V gene. CDR3 size: 15 residues. V was clipped by 6 bases and J by 1 base, with 13 bases between them. CDR3: CASSRGLPSNQPQHF. In nucleotides, the CDR3 is TGTGCCAGCAGCCGGGGACTGCCCAGCAATCAGCCCCAGCATTTT.

This clonotype has ten or more counts. A read error may be the cause here, since a much bigger clone is one base away. The chain joins TRBV11-2 to TRBJ2-5; D ambiguous. This CDR3 region has 12 residues. The germline gives CDR1 SGHAT, CDR2 FQNNGV. V lost 5 bases to trimming and J lost 0 bases, with 4 bases between them. In nucleotides, the CDR3 is TGTGCCAGCAGCGTGTACCAAGAGACCCAGTACTTC. It yields the protein CASSVYQETQYF. Full variable domain (rest looked up from reference TRBV11-2 and TRBJ2-5): EAGVAQSPRYKIIEKRQSVAFWCNPISGHATLYWYQQILGQGPKLLIQFQNNGVVDDSQLPKDRFSAERLKGVDSTLKIQPAKLEDSAVYLCASSVYQETQYFGPGTRLLVL.

The sample holds many counts of this clonotype. The chain uses TRBV29-1 and TRBJ1-5, with D uncertain. CDR3 length: 13 residues. Trimming cost V 4 bases and J 5 bases, with 12 bases left between them. CDR1 is SQVTM and CDR2 is ANQGSEA in the germline V gene. CDR3 residues: CSVARATDQPQHF. The CDR3 region has the DNA TGCAGCGTTGCCCGGGCGACGGATCAGCCCCAGCATTTT.

This clonotype has ten or more counts. V usage is TRBV24-1 and J usage is TRBJ1-5; D remains ambiguous. CDR1 is KGHDR and CDR2 is SFDVKD in the germline V gene. V lost 7 bases and J lost 4, with 19 bases in between. The CDR3 length is 16 residues. The CDR3 is CATSDPQGGANQPQHF. The DNA of the CDR3 is TGTGCCACCAGCGACCCCCAAGGAGGAGCGAATCAGCCCCAGCATTTT.

This clonotype showed up many times. This rearrangement joins TRBV27 to TRBJ1-1; the D is unclear. The V gene lost 3 bases and the J gene lost 1 base, with 9 bases spanning the gap. Germline V CDR1 and CDR2: MNHEY, SMNVEV (reference sequence). CDR3 size: 14 residues. The CDR3 DNA follows: TGTGCCAGCAGTTTCCGGCTACAGAACACTGAAGCTTTCTTT. Its translation is CASSFRLQNTEAFF.

The chain has TRBV5-1 and TRBJ1-2; 8 nucleotides align to TRBD1. Per germline, CDR1 SGHRS and CDR2 YFSETQ. Trimming removed 6 bases from V and 4 bases from J; junction bases left unmatched: 2. This CDR3 is 12 amino acids long. The CDR3 loop is CASTGGGYGYTF. The CDR3 region has the DNA TGCGCCAGCACAGGGGGCGGCTATGGCTACACCTTC.

This clonotype occurred once. Being one base from a much bigger clone, this may be a read error. The rearrangement links TRBV28 to TRBJ2-7; no clear D gene. This CDR3 has 14 amino acids. Looked up from germline, CDR1 is MDHEN and CDR2 is SYDVKM. In nucleotides, the CDR3 is TGTGCCAGCATCCAAGGAAGACAAATCTACGAGGAGTACTTC. It specifies CASIQGRQIYEEYF.

This clonotype occurred many times. The chain carries TRBV28 and TRBJ2-7; D is unclear. V lost 7 bases to trimming and J lost 2 bases, with 18 bases between them. Germline loops: CDR1 MDHEN, CDR2 SYDVKM. The CDR3 has 15 amino acids. CDR3 sequence: CASNPGGQLAYEQYF. In nucleotides, the CDR3 is TGTGCCAGCAATCCAGGTGGGCAACTCGCCTACGAGCAGTACTTC.

This clonotype came up many times. V and J are TRBV12-3 or TRBV12-4 and TRBJ2-4; D remains ambiguous. Trimming stripped 3 bases from V and 8 bases from J, with 8 bases between. The CDR3 covers 12 residues. For the CDR3, the DNA is TGTGCCAGCAGTTTTGGGGTGGACATTCAGTACTTC. Translated: CASSFGVDIQYF.

This clonotype was counted only a few times. The genes are TRBV6-1 and TRBJ1-1; 7 nucleotides agree with TRBD1. In germline, CDR1 is MNHNS, CDR2 SASEGT. The V gene end was trimmed by 7 bases and the J gene end by 5 bases; junction bases not matched to a gene: 10. This CDR3 has 14 residues. In nucleotides, the CDR3 is TGTGCCAGCACCTCGGGACAGTCGTGGACTGAAGCTTTCTTT. Residues: CASTSGQSWTEAFF.

There are many counts of this clonotype. V and J are TRBV29-1 and TRBJ2-7; 9 bases align to TRBD2. From germline, CDR1 is SQVTM and CDR2 ANQGSEA. The CDR3 runs 13 residues. The CDR3 nucleotides read TGCAGGTATTATCTAGCGGGGACCTACGAGCAGTACTTC. This sequence encodes CRYYLAGTYEQYF.

This clonotype was seen at least ten times. The V gene is TRBV9, the J gene TRBJ2-5; the D is unclear. The germline V gene has CDR1 SGDLS and CDR2 YYNGEE. The V gene lost 4 bases and the J gene lost 5 bases, with 9 bases spanning the gap. CDR3 size: 12 residues. CDR3 nucleotides: TGTGCCAGCAGCCAAAATGCGGAGACCCAGTACTTC. It specifies CASSQNAETQYF.

The gene calls are TRBV7-6 and TRBJ2-7; D is perhaps TRBD1 (6 bases). The CDR3 covers 15 residues. The ends were cut back, 4 bases at V and 7 bases at J, with 20 bases in the middle. Germline-derived CDR1 and CDR2 are SGHVS and FNYEAQ. The CDR3 is CASSSQMGAPDEQYF. CDR3 nucleotide sequence: TGTGCCAGCAGCTCCCAGATGGGGGCCCCGGATGAGCAGTACTTC.

The gene calls are TRBV6-2 or TRBV6-3 and TRBJ2-3, with TRBD1 matching 7 bases. With 3 bases clipped from V and 0 bases from J, the junction kept 6 bases outside the gene matches. The germline CDR1 and CDR2 sequences are MNHEY and SVGEGT. The CDR3 length is 16 residues. CDR3 bases: TGTGCCAGCAGTTATTCTCGACAGGGAAGCACAGATACGCAGTATTTT. Amino acids: CASSYSRQGSTDTQYF.

This clonotype was detected ten times or more. This chain connects TRBV20-1 to TRBJ2-5; maybe TRBD2 (5 bases). The V and J ends lost 2 bases and 5 bases respectively, with 12 bases between them. Germline CDR1 DFQATT, CDR2 SNEGSKA (reference sequence). CDR3 length equals 13 residues. The DNA of the CDR3 is TGCAGTGCTAGACTAGCCAACGGGGAGACCCAGTACTTC. This codes for CSARLANGETQYF.

This clonotype was detected ten times or more. The V call is TRBV19, the J call TRBJ2-7, with 10 nucleotides matching TRBD2. This CDR3 region has 12 residues. Germline CDR1 is LNHDA and CDR2 is SQIVND (reference sequence). J gave up 5 bases and V 8 bases, and 3 bases lay outside the gene matches. CDR3 nucleotides: TGTGCCAGTGGGACTAGCGTCAACGAGCAGTACTTC. Translated, it gives CASGTSVNEQYF.

This clonotype was seen many times. The chain recombines TRBV27 with TRBJ1-1; D unclear. Germline-derived CDR1 and CDR2 are MNHEY and SMNVEV (reference sequence). V shed 7 bases and J shed 9 bases, with 9 bases lying between them. The CDR3 is made up of 10 amino acids. CDR3 DNA: TGTGCCAGCATTTATCGCAAAGCTTTCTTT. Translating gives CASIYRKAFF.

The chain recombines TRBV6-1 with TRBJ1-1; 8 bases agree with TRBD1. The CDR3 is 15 amino acids. Germline V gives CDR1 MNHNS, CDR2 SASEGT. V lost 6 bases and J lost 1; bases outside the gene matches: 7. The CDR3 spells CASRGAGGQNTEAFF. The DNA for the CDR3 is TGTGCCAGCAGAGGGGCAGGGGGCCAGAACACTGAAGCTTTCTTT.

This rearrangement joins TRBV25-1 to TRBJ1-5; 7 bases are a match to TRBD1. The CDR3 is 16 residues long. Germline assignment: CDR1 MGHDK and CDR2 SYGVNS. Trimming at V came to 6 bases and at J to 5 bases, leaving 13 bases not matched to a gene. CDR3 DNA: TGTGCCAGCAGCGAGTGGGGATATACAGGGGATCAGCCCCAGCATTTT. Protein sequence: CASSEWGYTGDQPQHF.

This clonotype was counted between two and nine times. The gene calls are TRBV5-1 and TRBJ1-5, with TRBD1 as a possible D gene (6 bases). Trimming left V 3 bases short and J 5 bases short, with 15 bases between. The CDR3 extends over 15 amino acids. Germline CDR1 is SGHRS and CDR2 is YFSETQ. CDR3 sequence: CASSWDAGVDQPQHF. In DNA, the CDR3 is TGCGCCAGCAGCTGGGACGCAGGGGTGGATCAGCCCCAGCATTTT. Full variable domain (remainder filled in from reference TRBV5-1 and TRBJ1-5): KAGVTQTPRYLIKTRGQQVTLSCSPISGHRSVSWYQQTPGQGLQFLFEYFSETQRNKGNFPGRFSGRQFSNSRSEMNVSTLELGDSALYLCASSWDAGVDQPQHFGDGTRLSIL.

This clonotype was detected ten times or more. The genes are TRBV30 and TRBJ1-2; a weak D match, TRBD1 (6 bases). V lost 4 bases and J lost 5, with 20 bases in between. CDR3 length equals 15 residues. Germline V lookup: CDR1 GTSNPN, CDR2 SVGIG (reference sequence). CDR3 sequence (DNA): TGTGCCTGGAAACTTCCATACAGGGCTTTATATGGCTACACCTTC. This sequence encodes CAWKLPYRALYGYTF.